Shown below are 20 T cell receptor beta chains from a single sample sequenced in a study of cytomegalovirus exposure and HLA in healthy donors. This PCR relied on a set of 60 Vbeta primers and 13 Jbeta primers. Data came from immunoSEQ multiplex PCR; TCRdb stores just in-frame clones and leaves some out. The sample includes more than 85,000 clones. Input material: PBMCs. These receptors came from a girl aged 5 to 17 in good health and CMV-seropositive.

This chain uses TRBV5-4 with TRBJ2-7; 9 bases match TRBD2. The V gene's germline CDR1 is SGHNT and CDR2 YYREEE (reference sequence). The CDR3 totals 15 residues. The junction had 10 bases not matched to a gene; V was cut back by 2 bases and J by 7 bases. CDR3 residues: CASSFLSGGEEEQYF. DNA of the CDR3: TGTGCCAGCAGCTTCCTTAGCGGGGGCGAGGAGGAGCAGTACTTC.

The rearrangement joins TRBV5-4 to TRBJ1-2; D unclear. V shed 4 bases and J shed 4 bases, with 14 bases lying between them. The CDR3 consists of 14 residues. Germline CDR1 reads SGHNT; CDR2 reads YYREEE (reference sequence). The CDR3 bases are TGTGCCAGCAGCGACGAGGGTCCGGGCTATGGCTACACCTTC. It is translated as CASSDEGPGYGYTF.

The chain combines TRBV11-3 with TRBJ1-1, with 7 bases fitting TRBD1. V was pared by 5 bases and J by 0 bases, with 6 bases of the junction left unmatched. CDR1 is SGHNT, CDR2 YENEEA, per germline. CDR3 length equals 15 residues. CDR3 protein: CASSPRGQMNTEAFF. CDR3 bases: TGTGCCAGCAGCCCCCGGGGACAGATGAACACTGAAGCTTTCTTT.

The chain uses TRBV5-1 and TRBJ2-5, with 7 bases aligning to TRBD1. This CDR3 has 14 amino acids. Germline CDR1 SGHRS, CDR2 YFSETQ. V lost 2 bases and J lost 5; bases outside the gene matches: 6. The CDR3 loop is CASSFDREGETQYF. The CDR3, as DNA: TGCGCCAGCAGCTTTGACAGGGAAGGGGAGACCCAGTACTTC.

The CDR3 coding sequence is TGTGCCAGCAGCCCACGGTTCTTTGGGGCCAACGTCCTGACTTTC. Its protein product is CASSPRFFGANVLTF. V and J are TRBV5-5 and TRBJ2-6; no definite D call. The CDR3 has 15 amino acids. Germline loops: CDR1 SGHKS, CDR2 YYEKEE (reference sequence). V gave up 4 bases and J gave up 3 bases, with 11 bases separating them.

This chain connects TRBV6-5 to TRBJ1-1; TRBD1 matches at 10 bases. V was clipped by 5 bases and J by 1 base; unmatched bases: 4. In germline, CDR1 is MNHEY, CDR2 SVGAGI. The CDR3 sequence is 15 residues long. The CDR3 DNA reads as TGTGCCAGCAGTATCCGGACAGGGGGGAACACTGAAGCTTTCTTT. It yields the protein CASSIRTGGNTEAFF.

V usage is TRBV6-5 and J usage is TRBJ2-7, with TRBD1 identical over 10 bases. V lost 6 bases and J lost 1; bases outside the gene matches: 3. The CDR3 is made up of 14 amino acids. In germline, CDR1 is MNHEY, CDR2 SVGAGI. The CDR3 is CASSRQGASYEQYF. The CDR3 region has the DNA TGTGCCAGCAGCAGACAGGGGGCTTCCTACGAGCAGTACTTC.

The V and J genes are TRBV4-2 and TRBJ1-1; D gene uncertain. With 1 base removed from V and 4 bases from J, the gap between germline ends came to 13 bases. Germline CDR1 LGHNA, CDR2 YNFKEQ. This CDR3 is built from 15 residues. The CDR3 region has the DNA TGTGCCAGCAGCCAAGGGGCGGCGGCGGGCACTGAAGCTTTCTTT. Amino acids: CASSQGAAAGTEAFF.

The chain couples TRBV15 to TRBJ1-6; no firm D call. V shed 3 bases and J shed 6 bases, with 12 bases lying between them. The CDR3 has 15 residues. CDR1 and CDR2 (germline): LNHNV, YYDKDF (reference sequence). DNA of the CDR3: TGTGCCACCAGCAGCACCGGTAGACTTAATTCACCCCTCCACTTT. This encodes CATSSTGRLNSPLHF.

The rearrangement links TRBV2 to TRBJ2-6; D not certain. The CDR3 runs to 15 residues. Trimming removed 2 bases from V and 2 bases from J, with 7 bases in between. Germline V CDR1 and CDR2: SNHLY, FYNNEI. This chain's CDR3 is CASSELAAGANVLTF. CDR3 in DNA: TGTGCCAGCAGTGAACTCGCGGCTGGGGCCAACGTCCTGACTTTC.

V and J are TRBV7-9 and TRBJ1-3; no firm D call. The CDR3 totals 15 residues. Germline CDR1 and CDR2: SEHNR and FQNEAQ (reference sequence). V dropped 2 bases and J dropped 4 bases, with 12 bases sitting between them. The chain's CDR3 is CASSLSGRFGNTIYF. The CDR3 bases are TGTGCCAGCAGCTTATCGGGGAGGTTCGGAAACACCATATATTTT.

The V call is TRBV6-5, the J call TRBJ2-5, with 10 bases identical to TRBD2. The CDR3 is 15 amino acids. The junction had 2 bases not matched to a gene; V was cut back by 2 bases and J by 2 bases. Germline V gene sequence: CDR1 MNHEY, CDR2 SVGAGI. CDR3 bases: TGTGCCAGCAGTTACCTAGCGGGGGTTCAAGAGACCCAGTACTTC. Encoded protein: CASSYLAGVQETQYF.

The rearrangement joins TRBV4-3 to TRBJ2-3, with D perhaps matching TRBD2 (6 bases). This CDR3 comprises 18 residues. Trimming shortened V by 2 bases and J by 0 bases, and 18 bases separated the two germline ends. Germline V gene lookup returns CDR1 LGHNA and CDR2 YSLEER. The CDR3 nucleotides read TGCGCCAGCAGCCAATCTTTACTAGCTGCGTCTAGCACAGATACGCAGTATTTT. Protein sequence: CASSQSLLAASSTDTQYF.

The rearrangement joins TRBV12-5 to TRBJ2-7, with 8 bases identical to TRBD1. There are 14 residues in the CDR3. Germline CDR1 is LGHNT and CDR2 is FRNRAP. V shed 4 bases, J shed 3 bases, and the junction held 5 bases outside the gene matches. CDR3 region: CASGYGQGSYEQYF. The DNA for the CDR3 is TGTGCTAGTGGTTATGGACAGGGAAGCTACGAGCAGTACTTC.

This chain joins TRBV15 and TRBJ1-1; TRBD1 matches at 7 bases. The V gene's germline CDR1 is LNHNV and CDR2 YYDKDF (reference sequence). V lost 9 bases, J lost 5 bases, and 6 bases stayed unmatched. This CDR3 comprises 12 residues. The CDR3: CATSGGGTEAFF. As DNA, the CDR3 is TGTGCCACTTCAGGGGGTGGGACTGAAGCTTTCTTT.

The rearrangement joins TRBV11-3 to TRBJ1-2, with D unclear. The CDR3 totals 13 residues. Germline V gene lookup returns CDR1 SGHNT and CDR2 YENEEA. Between the trimmed V and J ends, which lost 2 bases and 2 bases, there was a span of 6 bases. The CDR3 loop reads CASSLSQNYGYTF. DNA of the CDR3: TGTGCCAGCAGCTTATCACAGAACTATGGCTACACCTTC.

The V gene is TRBV15, the J gene TRBJ2-1, with 10 bases aligning to TRBD2. J gave up 3 bases and V 7 bases, and 3 bases lay outside the gene matches. Germline V gives CDR1 LNHNV, CDR2 YYDKDF (reference sequence). The CDR3 has 14 residues. CDR3 DNA: TGTGCCACCACACTAGCGGGGCACTACAATGAGCAGTTCTTC. Its protein is CATTLAGHYNEQFF.

The gene calls are TRBV4-3 and TRBJ1-3; no clear D gene. The ends were cut back, 1 base at V and 1 base at J, with 5 bases in the middle. Germline-derived CDR1 and CDR2 are LGHNA and YSLEER. This CDR3 contains 14 residues. CDR3 DNA: TGCGCCAGCAGCCAAGGGACTTCTGGAAACACCATATATTTT. Translated: CASSQGTSGNTIYF.

J is TRBJ2-1 and V is TRBV4-1; D is possibly TRBD2 (7 bases). V was cut by 2 bases and J by 5 bases, with 19 bases left in between. The CDR3 consists of 17 residues. Germline CDR1 is MGHRA and CDR2 is YSYEKL. The CDR3 spells CASSQRGGGAANNEQFF. The CDR3 region has the DNA TGCGCCAGCAGCCAAAGGGGGGGAGGGGCGGCGAACAATGAGCAGTTCTTC.

The chain combines TRBV5-1 with TRBJ2-5; D is unresolved. The CDR3 extends over 13 amino acids. Germline CDR1 reads SGHRS; CDR2 reads YFSETQ. V shed 0 bases and J shed 2 bases, with 5 bases lying between them. The CDR3, as DNA: TGCGCCAGCAGCTTGGACAGACAAGAGACCCAGTACTTC. It specifies CASSLDRQETQYF.